The text below deals with one T cell receptor (beta chain). Its antigen is undetermined. This was the immunoSEQ v3 assay. The data were produced by immunoSEQ multiplex PCR, yet TCRdb's version contains in-frame clones alone and is incomplete. This repertoire shows 50,000 to 70,000 clones, roughly four fifths found once; its top ten account for less than 3.5%. These data originate in a study of TIL therapy for anti-PD-1-resistant metastatic lung cancer. Looking at the study overall: Median tumor PD-L1 proportion score was 6%. Most patients had lung adenocarcinoma.

Time point indicated: pre-treatment sample, taken before nivolumab and TIL therapy. Adults with stage 4 NSCLC were enrolled in a phase I trial. Study-level results: This highly selected cohort may not generalize to typical lung cancer patients.

This specimen consisted of blood, obtained at baseline. The receptor was derived from a person aged 25-80 years with non-small cell lung cancer.

The CDR3 sequence: CASSQGFIGGQGDTGELFF. CDR3 coding DNA: TGCGCCAGCAGCCAAGGATTCATAGGGGGACAGGGTGACACCGGGGAGCTGTTTTTT. The chain couples TRBV4-3 to TRBJ2-2; 9 bases are a match to TRBD1. The CDR3 covers 19 residues. Germline lookup yields CDR1 LGHNA and CDR2 YSLEER. Losses at the gene ends were 1 base for V and 3 bases for J; bases not matched to a gene: 12.